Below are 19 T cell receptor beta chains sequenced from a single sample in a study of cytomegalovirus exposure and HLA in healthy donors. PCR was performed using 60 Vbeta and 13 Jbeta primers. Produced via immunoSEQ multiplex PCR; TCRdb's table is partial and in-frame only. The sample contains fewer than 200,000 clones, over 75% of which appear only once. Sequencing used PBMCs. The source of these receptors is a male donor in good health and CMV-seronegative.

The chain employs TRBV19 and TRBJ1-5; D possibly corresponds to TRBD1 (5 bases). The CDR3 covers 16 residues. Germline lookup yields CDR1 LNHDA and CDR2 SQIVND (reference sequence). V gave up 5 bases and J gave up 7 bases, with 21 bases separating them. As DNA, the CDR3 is TGTGCCAGTAGTGATATTTTGAGGGGCCGGGAGCAGCCCCAGCATTTT. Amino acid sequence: CASSDILRGREQPQHF.

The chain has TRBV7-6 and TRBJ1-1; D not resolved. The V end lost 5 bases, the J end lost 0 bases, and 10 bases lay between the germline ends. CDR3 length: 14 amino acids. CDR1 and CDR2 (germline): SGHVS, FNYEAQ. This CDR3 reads CASSQLSLNTEAFF. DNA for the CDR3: TGTGCCAGCAGCCAACTTTCTCTGAACACTGAAGCTTTCTTT.

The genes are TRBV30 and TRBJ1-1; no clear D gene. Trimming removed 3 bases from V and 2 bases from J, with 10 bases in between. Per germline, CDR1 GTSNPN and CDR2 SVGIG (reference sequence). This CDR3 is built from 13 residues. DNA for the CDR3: TGTGCCTGGAGACATGAGGGAAACACTGAAGCTTTCTTT. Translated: CAWRHEGNTEAFF.

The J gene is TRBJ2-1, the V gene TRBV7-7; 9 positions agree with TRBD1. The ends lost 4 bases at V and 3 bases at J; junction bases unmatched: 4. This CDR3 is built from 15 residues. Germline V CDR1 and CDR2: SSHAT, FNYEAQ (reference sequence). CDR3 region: CASSSGTGNYNEQFF. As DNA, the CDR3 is TGTGCCAGCAGCTCCGGGACAGGGAACTACAATGAGCAGTTCTTC.

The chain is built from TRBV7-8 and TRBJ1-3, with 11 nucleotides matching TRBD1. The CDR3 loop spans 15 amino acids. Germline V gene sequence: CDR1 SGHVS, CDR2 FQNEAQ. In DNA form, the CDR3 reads TGTGGCTTCGGGGGGACAGGGGGCTCTGGAAACACCATATATTTT. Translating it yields CGFGGTGGSGNTIYF. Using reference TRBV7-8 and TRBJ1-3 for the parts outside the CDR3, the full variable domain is GAGVSQSPRYKVAKRGQDVALRCDPISGHVSLFWYQQALGQGPEFLTYFQNEAQLDKSGLPSDRFFAERPEGSVSTLKIQRTQQEDSAVYLCGFGGTGGSGNTIYFGEGSWLTVV.

CDR3 protein: CASSFDPPSSGGTEAFF. CDR3 nucleotides: TGCGCCAGCAGCTTTGATCCACCCAGCAGCGGCGGCACTGAAGCTTTCTTT. This sequence joins TRBV5-1 and TRBJ1-1; D not certain. V lost 2 bases and J 4 bases, leaving 21 bases between the germline ends. From germline, CDR1 is SGHRS and CDR2 YFSETQ. This CDR3 contains 17 residues. Supplemented by reference TRBV5-1 and TRBJ1-1, the full variable domain reads KAGVTQTPRYLIKTRGQQVTLSCSPISGHRSVSWYQQTPGQGLQFLFEYFSETQRNKGNFPGRFSGRQFSNSRSEMNVSTLELGDSALYLCASSFDPPSSGGTEAFFGQGTRLTVV.

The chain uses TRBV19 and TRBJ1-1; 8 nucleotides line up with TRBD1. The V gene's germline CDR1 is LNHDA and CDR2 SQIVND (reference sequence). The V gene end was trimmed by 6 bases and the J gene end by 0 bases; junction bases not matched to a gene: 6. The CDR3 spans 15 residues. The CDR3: CASSRGRGLNTEAFF. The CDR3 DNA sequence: TGTGCCAGTAGCAGGGGGCGCGGTTTGAACACTGAAGCTTTCTTT.

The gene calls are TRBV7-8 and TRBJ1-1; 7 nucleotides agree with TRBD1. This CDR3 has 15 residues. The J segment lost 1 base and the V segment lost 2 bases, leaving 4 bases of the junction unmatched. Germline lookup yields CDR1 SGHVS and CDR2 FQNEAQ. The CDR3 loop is CASSLRDRRNTEAFF. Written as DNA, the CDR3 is TGTGCCAGCAGCTTAAGGGACAGACGGAACACTGAAGCTTTCTTT.

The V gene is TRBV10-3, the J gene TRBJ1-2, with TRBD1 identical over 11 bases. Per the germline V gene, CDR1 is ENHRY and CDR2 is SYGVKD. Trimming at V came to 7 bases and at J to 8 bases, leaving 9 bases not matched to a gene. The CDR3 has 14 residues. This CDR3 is CAITSDRGRWGYTF. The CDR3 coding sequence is TGTGCCATCACTTCGGACAGGGGGCGATGGGGCTACACCTTC.

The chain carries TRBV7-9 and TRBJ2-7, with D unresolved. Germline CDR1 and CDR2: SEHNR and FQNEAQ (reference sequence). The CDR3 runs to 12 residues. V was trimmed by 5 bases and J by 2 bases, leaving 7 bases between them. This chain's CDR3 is CASSALTYEQYF. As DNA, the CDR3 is TGTGCCAGCAGCGCACTGACCTACGAGCAGTACTTC.

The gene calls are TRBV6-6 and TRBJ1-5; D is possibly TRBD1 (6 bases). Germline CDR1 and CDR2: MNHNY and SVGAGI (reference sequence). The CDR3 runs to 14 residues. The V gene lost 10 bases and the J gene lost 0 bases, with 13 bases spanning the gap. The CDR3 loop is CATLSGDSNQPQHF. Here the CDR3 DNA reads TGTGCCACCCTGTCAGGGGATAGCAATCAGCCCCAGCATTTT.

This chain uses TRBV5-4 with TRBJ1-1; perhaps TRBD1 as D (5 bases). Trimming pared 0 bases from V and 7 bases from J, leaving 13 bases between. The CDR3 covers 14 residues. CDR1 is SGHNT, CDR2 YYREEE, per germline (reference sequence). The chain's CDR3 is CASSLVGGVIEAFF. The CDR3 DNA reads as TGTGCCAGCAGCTTGGTGGGGGGGGTGATTGAAGCTTTCTTT. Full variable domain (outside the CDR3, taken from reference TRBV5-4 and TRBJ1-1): ETGVTQSPTHLIKTRGQQVTLRCSSQSGHNTVSWYQQALGQGPQFIFQYYREEENGRGNFPPRFSGLQFPNYSSELNVNALELDDSALYLCASSLVGGVIEAFFGQGTRLTVV.

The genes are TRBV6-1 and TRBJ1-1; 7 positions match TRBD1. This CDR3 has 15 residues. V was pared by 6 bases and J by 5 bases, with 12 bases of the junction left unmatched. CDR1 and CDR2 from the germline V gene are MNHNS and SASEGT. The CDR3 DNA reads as TGTGCCAGCAGGAACCTTAGACAGGGTTTAACTGAAGCTTTCTTT. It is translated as CASRNLRQGLTEAFF.

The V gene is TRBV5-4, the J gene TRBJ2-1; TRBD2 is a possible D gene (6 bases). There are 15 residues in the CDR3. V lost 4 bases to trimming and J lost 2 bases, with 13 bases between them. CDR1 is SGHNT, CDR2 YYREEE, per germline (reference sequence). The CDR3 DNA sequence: TGTGCCAGCAGCCCGGGGGTGGGGGCCTACAATGAGCAGTTCTTC. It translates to CASSPGVGAYNEQFF.

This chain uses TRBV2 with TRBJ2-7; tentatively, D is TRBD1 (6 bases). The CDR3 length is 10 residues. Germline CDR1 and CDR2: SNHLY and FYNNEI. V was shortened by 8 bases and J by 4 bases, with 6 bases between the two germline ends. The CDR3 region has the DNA TGTGCCAGCGGACAGTACGAGCAGTACTTC. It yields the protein CASGQYEQYF.

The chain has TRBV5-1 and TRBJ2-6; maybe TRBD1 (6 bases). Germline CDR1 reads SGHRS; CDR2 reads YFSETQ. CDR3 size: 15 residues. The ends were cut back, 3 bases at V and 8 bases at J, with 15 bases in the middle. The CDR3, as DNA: TGCGCCAGCAGCTCCCAGGGGTCAGGCACCAACGTCCTGACTTTC. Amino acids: CASSSQGSGTNVLTF.

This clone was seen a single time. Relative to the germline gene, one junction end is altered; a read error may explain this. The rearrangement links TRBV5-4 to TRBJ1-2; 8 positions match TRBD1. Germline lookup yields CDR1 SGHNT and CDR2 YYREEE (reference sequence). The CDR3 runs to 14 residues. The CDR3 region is CTSRPQGAGYGYTF. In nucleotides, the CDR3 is TGTACCAGCAGGCCTCAGGGGGCGGGATATGGCTACACCTTC.

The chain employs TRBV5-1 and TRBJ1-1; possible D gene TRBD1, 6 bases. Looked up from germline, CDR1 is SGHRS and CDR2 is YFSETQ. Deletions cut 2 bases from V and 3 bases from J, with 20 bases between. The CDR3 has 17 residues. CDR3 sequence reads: CASSFWSGRGADTEAFF. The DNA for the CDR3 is TGCGCCAGCAGCTTTTGGAGTGGCAGGGGAGCAGACACTGAAGCTTTCTTT.

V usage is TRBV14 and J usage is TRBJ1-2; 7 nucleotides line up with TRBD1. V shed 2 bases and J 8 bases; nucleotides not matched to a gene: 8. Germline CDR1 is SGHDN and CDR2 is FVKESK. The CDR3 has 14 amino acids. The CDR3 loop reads CASSQNRGFGGYTF. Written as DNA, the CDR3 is TGTGCCAGCAGCCAAAACAGGGGATTCGGAGGCTACACCTTC.